These 26 T cell receptor beta chains were all obtained from the same sample, sequenced in a study of blood T cells in healthy people across ages. A second PCR, run for roughly 7 to 12 cycles, used a sample-barcoded 5' primer plus a J-beta primer mix. TCRdb reprocessed the 5' RACE reads with MiXCR, giving one entry per CDR3 protein. The repertoire consists of about 1.4 million distinct CDR3 sequences, with around 59% occurring once and the leading ten covering over 6.5%. The source material was blood. Source of these receptors: a man aged 18 to 35 in good health.

This clonotype was counted a few times. CDR3: CATSVGTSSYNEQFF. Written as DNA, the CDR3 is TGTGCCACCAGTGTTGGGACTAGCTCCTACAATGAGCAGTTCTTC. The chain links TRBV24-1 to TRBJ2-1, with TRBD2 matching 8 bases. The CDR3 is 15 residues long. Germline CDR1 and CDR2: KGHDR and SFDVKD. The junction had 2 bases not matched to a gene; V was cut back by 5 bases and J by 0 bases.

J is TRBJ2-1 and V is TRBV28, with 7 bases matching TRBD1. The CDR3 contains 17 residues. V gave up 5 bases and J gave up 4 bases; unmatched junction bases: 14. The germline V gene has CDR1 MDHEN and CDR2 SYDVKM. DNA for the CDR3: TGTGCCAGCAGTCGCCCCGACAGGGTTGGTCAATACAATGAGCAGTTCTTC. It codes for CASSRPDRVGQYNEQFF.

V and J are TRBV10-3 and TRBJ2-5; 7 nucleotides line up with TRBD2. This CDR3 has 16 residues. The J segment lost 2 bases and the V segment lost 2 bases, leaving 8 bases of the junction unmatched. Germline V gene data show CDR1 as ENHRY and CDR2 as SYGVKD. The CDR3, as DNA: TGTGCCATCAGTGAGCCCTTACTAGCGTCACAAGAGACCCAGTACTTC. Its protein product is CAISEPLLASQETQYF.

This clonotype was picked up a small number of times. The gene calls are TRBV27 and TRBJ1-4; 8 nucleotides align to TRBD1. Germline V lookup: CDR1 MNHEY, CDR2 SMNVEV (reference sequence). Trimming cost V 6 bases and J 0 bases; bases outside gene matches: 6. This CDR3 has 16 amino acids. In DNA, the CDR3 is TGTGCCAGCAGGAAGACAGGGGCGACAACTAATGAAAAACTGTTTTTT. This codes for CASRKTGATTNEKLFF. The whole variable domain, remainder taken from reference TRBV27 and TRBJ1-4, is EAQVTQNPRYLITVTGKKLTVTCSQNMNHEYMSWYRQDPGLGLRQIYYSMNVEVTDKGDVPEGYKVSRKEKRNFPLILESPSPNQTSLYFCASRKTGATTNEKLFFGSGTQLSVL.

The rearrangement uses TRBV2 and TRBJ2-7; 9 bases are shared with TRBD1. The CDR3 length is 13 residues. V gave up 11 bases and J gave up 7 bases; unmatched junction bases: 12. The V gene's germline CDR1 is SNHLY and CDR2 FYNNEI. CDR3: CAVTGTGLVEQYF. CDR3 in DNA: TGTGCCGTGACGGGGACAGGGCTAGTAGAGCAGTACTTC.

The V and J genes are TRBV5-5 and TRBJ2-7; 7 nucleotides align to TRBD2. The length of the CDR3 is 15 residues. With 4 bases clipped from V and 3 bases from J, the junction kept 10 bases outside the gene matches. Germline V lookup: CDR1 SGHKS, CDR2 YYEKEE (reference sequence). This chain's CDR3 is CASSPYLAGVYEQYF. CDR3 nucleotide sequence: TGTGCCAGCAGCCCTTACCTGGCGGGAGTCTACGAGCAGTACTTC.

This chain connects TRBV10-2 to TRBJ2-7, with D perhaps TRBD2 (6 bases). V lost 4 bases to trimming and J lost 7 bases, with 11 bases between them. CDR3 size: 12 residues. Germline lookup yields CDR1 WSHSY and CDR2 SAAADI. In DNA, the CDR3 is TGCGCCAGCAGTGTTGGCGGGAATGAGCAGTACTTC. This codes for CASSVGGNEQYF.

In its sample, this clonotype was seen a few times. The rearrangement links TRBV20-1 to TRBJ2-7; D gene ambiguous. Germline CDR1 and CDR2: DFQATT and SNEGSKA (reference sequence). Trimming left V 0 bases short and J 0 bases short, with 9 bases between. The CDR3 spans 14 residues. The CDR3 spells CSARDQLSSYEQYF. The CDR3 DNA is TGCAGTGCTAGAGATCAATTGAGCTCCTACGAGCAGTACTTC.

This rearrangement joins TRBV28 to TRBJ2-5; 9 bases match TRBD1. Germline V lookup: CDR1 MDHEN, CDR2 SYDVKM. V lost 6 bases and J lost 2; bases outside the gene matches: 7. The CDR3 length is 15 residues. The CDR3 bases are TGTGCCAGCAGACCAACAGGGGGCGTGCAAGAGACCCAGTACTTC. Amino acid sequence: CASRPTGGVQETQYF. Full variable domain (outside the CDR3, taken from reference TRBV28 and TRBJ2-5): DVKVTQSSRYLVKRTGEKVFLECVQDMDHENMFWYRQDPGLGLRLIYFSYDVKMKEKGDIPEGYSVSREKKERFSLILESASTNQTSMYLCASRPTGGVQETQYFGPGTRLLVL.

The chain employs TRBV4-3 and TRBJ1-5; TRBD1 matches at 7 bases. The CDR3 extends over 18 amino acids. Trimming took 0 bases from V and 2 from J; bases not matched to a gene: 10. CDR1 and CDR2 (germline): LGHNA, YSLEER. The chain's CDR3 is CASSQDSGGGEGNQPQHF. CDR3 bases: TGCGCCAGCAGCCAAGATTCTGGAGGGGGCGAGGGCAATCAGCCCCAGCATTTT.

The rearrangement uses TRBV10-3 and TRBJ2-2; TRBD1 matches 7 bases. Germline V CDR1 and CDR2: ENHRY, SYGVKD. Germline trimming cut 2 bases from V and 5 bases from J; bases unmatched to any gene: 5. There are 15 residues in the CDR3. The CDR3 region has the DNA TGTGCCATCAGTGAGCCAAGACAGGGAACCGGGGAGCTGTTTTTT. Translating it yields CAISEPRQGTGELFF.

The V and J genes are TRBV29-1 and TRBJ2-1; 9 bases align to TRBD1. Looked up from germline, CDR1 is SQVTM and CDR2 is ANQGSEA. The CDR3 covers 14 residues. Germline trimming cut 7 bases from V and 4 bases from J; bases unmatched to any gene: 8. The CDR3 coding sequence is TGCAGCGCCGCCGGGACAGGGTATTACAATGAGCAGTTCTTC. Its protein is CSAAGTGYYNEQFF.

The chain is built from TRBV11-2 and TRBJ2-1; tentative D call: TRBD2 (6 bases). From germline, CDR1 is SGHAT and CDR2 FQNNGV. This CDR3 is 15 amino acids long. V lost 0 bases, J lost 4 bases, and 10 bases lay in between. CDR3 loop: CASSLEAGYYNEQFF. CDR3 DNA: TGTGCCAGCAGCTTAGAGGCGGGATATTACAATGAGCAGTTCTTC.

This clonotype was detected only a few times. J is TRBJ2-5 and V is TRBV11-2, with D possibly TRBD2 on 5 matching bases. The CDR3 sequence is 14 residues long. The V end was cut by 3 bases, the J end by 2 bases, with 10 bases between. The germline V gene has CDR1 SGHAT and CDR2 FQNNGV. The CDR3 loop reads CASSFGLAQETQYF. CDR3 bases: TGTGCCAGCAGCTTCGGGCTAGCTCAAGAGACCCAGTACTTC.

The rearrangement links TRBV10-3 to TRBJ1-2, with 9 bases matching TRBD1. From germline, CDR1 is ENHRY and CDR2 SYGVKD. This CDR3 has 16 residues. Trimming removed 3 bases from V and 4 bases from J; junction bases left unmatched: 9. This CDR3 is CAISDPGQGLGYGYTF. In DNA, the CDR3 is TGTGCCATCAGTGACCCGGGACAGGGATTGGGCTATGGCTACACCTTC.

This chain joins TRBV2 and TRBJ2-1; possibly TRBD1 or TRBD2 for D (5 bases each). CDR1 SNHLY and CDR2 FYNNEI come from the germline V gene. With 4 bases removed from V and 5 bases from J, the gap between germline ends came to 9 bases. The CDR3 spans 13 residues. The CDR3 DNA sequence: TGTGCCAGCAGTGTGGTGGGGGACAATGAGCAGTTCTTC. Its translation: CASSVVGDNEQFF.

The chain combines TRBV29-1 with TRBJ2-5; D uncertain. Trimming took 2 bases from V and 1 from J, leaving 8 bases between them. Germline CDR1 SQVTM, CDR2 ANQGSEA. This CDR3 spans 13 amino acids. CDR3 sequence reads: CSVEYGSQETQYF. CDR3 DNA sequence: TGCAGCGTTGAATATGGCAGCCAAGAGACCCAGTACTTC.

The chain carries TRBV20-1 and TRBJ2-4, with a weak D call TRBD2 (5 bases). Trimming stripped 2 bases from V and 1 base from J, with 12 bases between. The CDR3 is 15 residues long. Germline V CDR1 and CDR2: DFQATT, SNEGSKA (reference sequence). The CDR3 reads CSARTTPGAKNIQYF. The CDR3 DNA reads as TGCAGTGCTAGAACCACCCCGGGGGCCAAAAACATTCAGTACTTC.

This clonotype occurred a few times. The V and J genes are TRBV20-1 and TRBJ2-5; 13 bases line up with TRBD2. Losses at the gene ends were 0 bases for V and 11 bases for J; bases not matched to a gene: 18. CDR3 size: 18 residues. Germline values: CDR1 DFQATT, CDR2 SNEGSKA (reference sequence). The CDR3: CSARDRGRVGLAGDFQYF. CDR3 coding DNA: TGCAGTGCTAGAGATCGGGGCAGGGTAGGACTAGCGGGGGACTTTCAGTACTTC.

The CDR3 region is CASSQDYTSGTKNIQYF. The CDR3 DNA reads TGCGCCAGCAGCCAAGATTACACTAGCGGGACCAAAAACATTCAGTACTTC. The chain uses TRBV4-3 and TRBJ2-4; TRBD2 matches 10 bases. Germline CDR1 reads LGHNA; CDR2 reads YSLEER. This CDR3 spans 17 amino acids. Unmatched junction bases numbered 4, after V lost 0 bases and J lost 2 bases.

This clonotype has only one observation. This chain connects TRBV6-5 to TRBJ2-1; a possible D gene is TRBD2 (5 bases). The V and J ends lost 8 bases and 5 bases respectively, with 16 bases between them. This CDR3 region has 14 residues. Germline loops: CDR1 MNHEY, CDR2 SVGAGI. The CDR3 sequence: CASGLLRGNNEQFF. CDR3 nucleotide sequence: TGTGCCAGCGGACTTTTGCGAGGAAACAATGAGCAGTTCTTC.

This clonotype has just one count. The chain links TRBV20-1 to TRBJ2-7; tentative D call: TRBD2 (5 bases). The ends were cut back, 3 bases at V and 7 bases at J, with 13 bases in the middle. The germline CDR1 and CDR2 sequences are DFQATT and SNEGSKA (reference sequence). The CDR3 loop spans 12 amino acids. CDR3 coding DNA: TGCAGTGCTAGCGCTAGGGAGTATGAGCAGTACTTC. Its protein is CSASAREYEQYF.

V gene TRBV5-6 combines with J gene TRBJ2-1; D is uncertain. The CDR3 consists of 14 residues. The ends were cut back, 3 bases at V and 9 bases at J, with 16 bases in the middle. The germline V gene has CDR1 SGHDT and CDR2 YYEEEE. Here the CDR3 DNA reads TGTGCCAGCAGCTCCCTAAAGATAGCTGGTGAGCAGTTCTTC. Amino acids: CASSSLKIAGEQFF.

This clonotype has just a few counts. This chain links TRBV28 with TRBJ2-3, with D possibly TRBD1 on 6 matching bases. CDR3 size: 14 residues. Germline V CDR1 and CDR2: MDHEN, SYDVKM. V dropped 3 bases and J dropped 6 bases, with 13 bases sitting between them. The CDR3 nucleotides are TGTGCCAGCAGTTTCGATAGAACAGGGGATACGCAGTATTTT. Its translation: CASSFDRTGDTQYF.

J is TRBJ2-6 and V is TRBV7-6; D tentatively reads TRBD1 or TRBD2 (5 bases each). The V end was cut by 3 bases, the J end by 4 bases, with 10 bases between. CDR3 length equals 15 residues. From germline, CDR1 is SGHVS and CDR2 FNYEAQ. The CDR3 reads CASSFEGQGANVLTF. In DNA form, the CDR3 reads TGTGCCAGCAGCTTTGAGGGGCAAGGGGCCAACGTCCTGACTTTC. Variable domain in full (rest from reference TRBV7-6 and TRBJ2-6): GAGVSQSPRYKVTKRGQDVALRCDPISGHVSLYWYRQALGQGPEFLTYFNYEAQQDKSGLPNDRFSAERPEGSISTLTIQRTEQRDSAMYRCASSFEGQGANVLTFGAGSRLTVL.

This clonotype was seen only a few times. The chain recombines TRBV2 with TRBJ2-4, with a weak D call TRBD1 (6 bases). The CDR3 runs to 15 residues. The V end was cut by 5 bases, the J end by 2 bases, with 13 bases between. Germline CDR1 is SNHLY and CDR2 is FYNNEI. CDR3 sequence reads: CASSLPTGTKNIQYF. As DNA, the CDR3 is TGTGCCAGCAGTCTGCCGACAGGCACCAAAAACATTCAGTACTTC.